The rows below give T cell receptor beta chains drawn from one sample of a study of T cell responses to AZD1222 COVID-19 vaccine. Sequencing was performed with immunoSEQ multiplex PCR; in TCRdb, only in-frame clones are kept and a portion is missing. This sample has about 88,000 clones, with 90% found just once. This material consisted of peripheral blood, taken 28 days after the second AZD1222 dose. The origin of the receptors is an adult who received the AZD1222 COVID-19 vaccine. Each CDR3 is given with its conserved first and last residue. A D gene is named only where the DNA matches it firmly. Not all rows give a size; the values are once, few, many and, for expanded clones, a class.

D: -; V: TRBV5-1; J: TRBJ2-7; size: once; CDR3: CASSLSQGFYEQYF; DNA: TGCGCCAGCAGCTTGAGTCAGGGATTCTACGAGCAGTACTTC
D: -; V: TRBV6-1; J: TRBJ1-4; size: -; CDR3: CASSEGGANEKLFF; DNA: TGTGCCAGCAGTGAAGGTGGGGCCAATGAAAAACTGTTTTTT
D: TRBD1; V: TRBV11-3; J: TRBJ2-5; size: -; CDR3: CASSEGDRGISETQYF; DNA: TGTGCCAGCAGCGAGGGGGACAGGGGCATTTCGGAGACCCAGTACTTC
D: TRBD1; V: TRBV7-9; J: TRBJ1-2; size: -; CDR3: CASSLNTGAYGYTF; DNA: TGTGCCAGCAGCTTAAATACAGGGGCTTATGGCTACACCTTC
D: -; V: TRBV6-2/TRBV6-3; J: TRBJ2-7; size: -; CDR3: CASSYWQAYEQYF; DNA: TGTGCCAGCAGTTACTGGCAGGCCTACGAGCAGTACTTC
D: -; V: TRBV27; J: TRBJ1-6; size: -; CDR3: CASSLQGYNSPLHF; DNA: TGTGCCAGCAGTCTACAGGGATATAATTCACCCCTCCACTTT
D: -; V: TRBV4-1; J: TRBJ1-6; size: -; CDR3: CASSQEGTTGVYNSPLHF; DNA: TGCGCCAGCAGCCAAGAAGGCACCACAGGAGTCTATAATTCACCCCTCCACTTT
D: -; V: TRBV14; J: TRBJ2-7; size: -; CDR3: CASRKTGSTYEQYF; DNA: TGTGCCAGCAGAAAAACCGGGTCGACTTACGAGCAGTACTTC
D: -; V: TRBV10-3; J: TRBJ2-1; size: -; CDR3: CAISEEGGRGLYNEQFF; DNA: TGTGCCATCAGTGAGGAAGGTGGCAGGGGCCTCTACAATGAGCAGTTCTTC
D: -; V: TRBV5-1; J: TRBJ1-4; size: -; CDR3: CASARIQNEKLFF; DNA: TGCGCCAGCGCCCGGATCCAGAATGAAAAACTGTTTTTT
D: -; V: TRBV9; J: TRBJ2-3; size: -; CDR3: CASSVVAGATDTQYF; DNA: TGTGCCAGCAGCGTAGTGGCAGGGGCCACAGATACGCAGTATTTT
D: TRBD2; V: TRBV5-4; J: TRBJ2-1; size: -; CDR3: CASSPGTSGDYNEQFF; DNA: TGTGCCAGCAGCCCAGGGACTAGCGGGGACTACAATGAGCAGTTCTTC
D: -; V: TRBV9; J: TRBJ1-2; size: once; CDR3: CASSWTANYGYTF; DNA: TGTGCCAGCAGCTGGACAGCTAACTATGGCTACACCTTC
D: TRBD1; V: TRBV19; J: TRBJ1-4; size: -; CDR3: CASSIQGAGEKLFF; DNA: TGTGCCAGTAGTATCCAGGGGGCAGGAGAAAAACTGTTTTTT
D: -; V: TRBV3-1/TRBV3-2; J: TRBJ1-1; size: -; CDR3: CASSQDLGVQAFF; DNA: TGTGCCAGCAGCCAAGATCTTGGGGTGCAAGCTTTCTTT
D: TRBD1; V: TRBV7-6; J: TRBJ2-2; size: -; CDR3: CASSSAGQGDTGELFF; DNA: TGTGCCAGCAGCTCCGCGGGACAGGGTGACACCGGGGAGCTGTTTTTT
D: -; V: TRBV2; J: TRBJ2-1; size: -; CDR3: CASSESMRLDDEQFF; DNA: TGTGCCAGCAGTGAATCCATGAGACTAGACGATGAGCAGTTCTTC
D: TRBD1; V: TRBV6-1; J: TRBJ1-5; size: once; CDR3: CASSGGQGLGNQPQHF; DNA: TGTGCCAGCAGTGGCGGACAGGGACTGGGCAATCAGCCCCAGCATTTT
D: -; V: TRBV9; J: TRBJ2-3; size: few; CDR3: CASSVSFQTSTDTQYF; DNA: TGTGCCAGCAGCGTTAGCTTCCAGACTAGTACAGATACGCAGTATTTT
D: TRBD2; V: TRBV29-1; J: TRBJ2-3; size: -; CDR3: CSVGGGSTDTQYF; DNA: TGCAGCGTTGGGGGGGGTAGCACAGATACGCAGTATTTT
D: TRBD1; V: TRBV28; J: TRBJ1-5; size: -; CDR3: CASATGGVLGTQPQHF; DNA: TGTGCCAGTGCGACAGGGGGTGTTTTGGGAACTCAGCCCCAGCATTTT
D: -; V: TRBV5-5; J: TRBJ1-1; size: -; CDR3: CASSGVVTTNTEAFF; DNA: TGTGCCAGCTCCGGGGTGGTCACTACGAACACTGAAGCTTTCTTT
D: TRBD1; V: TRBV19; J: TRBJ1-5; size: -; CDR3: CASSKRQGLSNQPQHF; DNA: TGTGCCAGTAGTAAACGACAGGGGCTTAGCAATCAGCCCCAGCATTTT
D: TRBD1; V: TRBV18; J: TRBJ1-2; size: -; CDR3: CASSAIGGANYGYTF; DNA: TGTGCCAGCTCAGCTATAGGGGGCGCGAACTATGGCTACACCTTC
D: -; V: TRBV7-2; J: TRBJ1-2; size: -; CDR3: CASSLAGARYGYTF; DNA: TGTGCCAGCAGCTTAGCTGGGGCACGGTATGGCTACACCTTC
D: -; V: TRBV3-1/TRBV3-2; J: TRBJ2-7; size: -; CDR3: CASSQVEEQYF; DNA: TGTGCCAGCAGCCAAGTAGAGGAGCAGTACTTC
D: TRBD2; V: TRBV3-1/TRBV3-2; J: TRBJ2-3; size: -; CDR3: CASSPSTSADTQYF; DNA: TGTGCCAGCAGCCCCTCGACTAGCGCAGATACGCAGTATTTT
D: TRBD1; V: TRBV10-3; J: TRBJ1-4; size: -; CDR3: CAISEGQGAAAVNEKLFF; DNA: TGTGCCATCAGTGAGGGACAGGGGGCAGCGGCCGTGAATGAAAAACTGTTTTTT
D: -; V: TRBV18; J: TRBJ1-1; size: -; CDR3: CASSPEGRSSTGTEAFF; DNA: TGTGCCAGCTCACCTGAAGGCCGATCCTCTACGGGCACTGAAGCTTTCTTT
D: -; V: TRBV18; J: TRBJ2-5; size: -; CDR3: CASSLLFQETQYF; DNA: TGTGCCAGCTCACTCCTATTTCAAGAGACCCAGTACTTC
D: -; V: TRBV10-3; J: TRBJ2-1; size: -; CDR3: CAIRDGSYNEQFF; DNA: TGTGCCATCAGGGACGGCTCCTACAATGAGCAGTTCTTC
D: TRBD2; V: TRBV5-1; J: TRBJ2-5; size: -; CDR3: CASSLSPSGSTQYF; DNA: TGCGCCAGCAGCTTGAGTCCTAGCGGGTCAACCCAGTACTTC
D: -; V: TRBV19; J: TRBJ1-1; size: -; CDR3: CASSNRVGPTEAFF; DNA: TGTGCCAGTAGTAATCGCGTCGGCCCTACTGAAGCTTTCTTT
D: -; V: TRBV18; J: TRBJ2-5; size: -; CDR3: CASSPLGKTQYF; DNA: TGTGCCAGCTCACCGCTTGGGAAGACCCAGTACTTC
D: -; V: TRBV7-9; J: TRBJ1-6; size: -; CDR3: CASSRNGQGFNSPLHF; DNA: TGTGCCAGCAGCCGAAACGGTCAGGGGTTTAATTCACCCCTCCACTTT
D: TRBD1; V: TRBV6-1; J: TRBJ1-6; size: -; CDR3: CASSEGRGRLYSPLHF; DNA: TGTGCCAGCAGTGAAGGCAGGGGGCGTTTGTATTCACCCCTCCACTTT
D: -; V: TRBV5-1; J: TRBJ1-5; size: -; CDR3: CASSPGQGNQPQHF; DNA: TGCGCCAGCAGCCCAGGACAAGGCAATCAGCCCCAGCATTTT
D: -; V: TRBV18; J: TRBJ2-1; size: -; CDR3: CASSPPNRLSYNEQFF; DNA: TGTGCCAGCTCACCACCTAACAGGCTCTCCTACAATGAGCAGTTCTTC
D: -; V: TRBV9; J: TRBJ2-7; size: -; CDR3: CASSVMTRWNF; DNA: TGTGCCAGCAGTGTGATGACCCGGTGGAACTTC
D: TRBD2; V: TRBV9; J: TRBJ2-1; size: -; CDR3: CASSVYRLAGGYEQFF; DNA: TGTGCCAGCAGCGTATATCGACTAGCGGGGGGGTACGAGCAGTTCTTC
D: TRBD1; V: TRBV16; J: TRBJ2-7; size: once; CDR3: CASSQQGQGAYEQYF; DNA: TGTGCCAGCAGCCAACAAGGACAGGGGGCCTACGAGCAGTACTTC
D: -; V: TRBV28; J: TRBJ2-5; size: -; CDR3: CASKRTDHQETQYF; DNA: TGTGCCAGCAAAAGGACGGACCACCAAGAGACCCAGTACTTC
D: -; V: TRBV4-1; J: TRBJ2-3; size: few; CDR3: CASSQSYQARTDTQYF; DNA: TGCGCCAGCAGCCAGTCCTACCAAGCCCGCACAGATACGCAGTATTTT
D: -; V: TRBV5-6; J: TRBJ2-2; size: -; CDR3: CASSFGSRPGELFF; DNA: TGTGCCAGCAGCTTTGGCTCCCGGCCCGGGGAGCTGTTTTTT
D: TRBD1; V: TRBV24-1; J: TRBJ1-2; size: -; CDR3: CATRGTGQNYGYTF; DNA: TGTGCCACCAGGGGGACAGGGCAGAACTATGGCTACACCTTC
D: -; V: TRBV27; J: TRBJ1-6; size: few; CDR3: CASRPLGGFIDNSPLHF; DNA: TGTGCCAGCAGACCCCTGGGGGGGTTCATCGATAATTCACCCCTCCACTTT
D: -; V: TRBV6-5; J: TRBJ1-4; size: -; CDR3: CASSYSMAQTVKLFF; DNA: TGTGCCAGCAGTTACTCGATGGCACAGACGGTAAAACTGTTTTTT
D: -; V: TRBV20-1; J: TRBJ1-1; size: -; CDR3: CSAPGDTEAFF; DNA: TGCAGTGCCCCAGGAGACACTGAAGCTTTCTTT
D: -; V: TRBV15; J: TRBJ1-5; size: -; CDR3: CATSRGDINQPQHF; DNA: TGTGCCACCAGCAGAGGGGACATCAATCAGCCCCAGCATTTT
D: TRBD1; V: TRBV4-3; J: TRBJ2-5; size: -; CDR3: CASSQETGQGFETQYF; DNA: TGCGCCAGCAGCCAAGAGACGGGACAGGGGTTTGAGACCCAGTACTTC
D: -; V: TRBV10-3; J: TRBJ1-3; size: -; CDR3: CAISESGNTIYF; DNA: TGTGCCATCAGTGAGTCTGGAAACACCATATATTTT
D: -; V: TRBV6-5; J: TRBJ1-5; size: -; CDR3: CASLLKGPQHF; DNA: TGTGCCAGCCTCTTGAAAGGGCCCCAGCATTTT
D: TRBD2; V: TRBV5-1; J: TRBJ2-1; size: -; CDR3: CASSPAGLAGVYNEQFF; DNA: TGCGCCAGCAGCCCCGCGGGACTAGCGGGCGTCTACAATGAGCAGTTCTTC
D: -; V: TRBV3-1/TRBV3-2; J: TRBJ1-1; size: once; CDR3: CASTISSTNTEAFF; DNA: TGTGCCAGCACCATTTCCTCGACGAACACTGAAGCTTTCTTT
D: -; V: TRBV10-3; J: TRBJ2-1; size: -; CDR3: CAISSLVDEQFF; DNA: TGTGCCATCAGTTCGCTAGTGGATGAGCAGTTCTTC
D: -; V: TRBV3-1/TRBV3-2; J: TRBJ1-1; size: -; CDR3: CASSQDSFMNTEAFF; DNA: TGTGCCAGCAGCCAAGACAGTTTCATGAACACTGAAGCTTTCTTT
D: -; V: TRBV18; J: TRBJ2-7; size: -; CDR3: CASSPRQVDSTYEQYF; DNA: TGTGCCAGCTCACCACGACAGGTCGATTCAACCTACGAGCAGTACTTC
D: -; V: TRBV6-5; J: TRBJ2-2; size: once; CDR3: CATNWGSNTGELFF; DNA: TGTGCCACCAATTGGGGGTCGAACACCGGGGAGCTGTTTTTT